The rows below give T cell receptor beta chains drawn from one sample of a study of shared clonotypes between healthy human individuals. The assay was immunoSEQ multiplex PCR, and TCRdb's table has in-frame clones only and misses some. In the table there are hundreds of thousands of clones, around 80% of which are singletons. The sample comprised PBMCs. These receptors all stem from a woman in her thirties or forties in good health. Some clones in this sample may be carry-over from other donors' samples. CDR3s include the opening cysteine and the closing phenylalanine or tryptophan. The D gene is left open where the match is weak. Clone size is not always given. Where it is, it says once, few, many or a class for expanded clones.

j_gene: TRBJ2-5
abundance: NA
d_gene: NA
v_gene: TRBV15
CDR3nt: TGTGCCACCAGCAGAGGGGGGGGCGTCTGGGAGACCCAGTACTTC
CDR3aa: CATSRGGGVWETQYF

j_gene: TRBJ2-1
abundance: NA
d_gene: NA
v_gene: TRBV28
CDR3nt: TGTGCCAGCAGTTCGGGACTGACGAGCTCCTACAATGAGCAGTTCTTC
CDR3aa: CASSSGLTSSYNEQFF

j_gene: TRBJ1-1
abundance: NA
d_gene: NA
v_gene: TRBV6-7
CDR3nt: TGTGCCAGCACTGTGACAGCTCCGAACACTGAAGCTTTCTTT
CDR3aa: CASTVTAPNTEAFF

j_gene: TRBJ2-1
abundance: NA
d_gene: TRBD2
v_gene: TRBV7-6
CDR3nt: TGTGCCAGCAGCTTAGCGGGGACTAGCAGGGATGAGCAGTTCTTC
CDR3aa: CASSLAGTSRDEQFF

j_gene: TRBJ2-2
abundance: few
d_gene: TRBD1
v_gene: TRBV6-1
CDR3nt: TGTGCCAGCGGACAGGGAGATCACGGGGAGCTGTTTTTT
CDR3aa: CASGQGDHGELFF

j_gene: TRBJ2-2
abundance: NA
d_gene: NA
v_gene: TRBV11-2
CDR3nt: TGTGCCAGCAGCTTGAACCCAGGGATTACCGGGGAGCTGTTTTTT
CDR3aa: CASSLNPGITGELFF

j_gene: TRBJ2-7
abundance: NA
d_gene: NA
v_gene: TRBV6-1
CDR3nt: TGTGCCAGCAGGAGGGATTCCTCCTACGAGCAGTACTTC
CDR3aa: CASRRDSSYEQYF

j_gene: TRBJ2-5
abundance: NA
d_gene: NA
v_gene: TRBV29-1
CDR3nt: TGCAGCGTTGAGGTGATGGAGACCCAGTACTTC
CDR3aa: CSVEVMETQYF

j_gene: TRBJ2-3
abundance: NA
d_gene: TRBD2
v_gene: TRBV6-4
CDR3nt: TGTGCCAGCAGTGACTCGGCTAGCGGGAGCCCAGATACGCAGTATTTT
CDR3aa: CASSDSASGSPDTQYF

j_gene: TRBJ2-6
abundance: NA
d_gene: NA
v_gene: TRBV9
CDR3nt: TGTGCCAGCAGCCGCTCAGGACAGTCTGGGGCCAACGTCCTGACTTTC
CDR3aa: CASSRSGQSGANVLTF

j_gene: TRBJ1-1
abundance: NA
d_gene: NA
v_gene: TRBV5-1
CDR3nt: TGCGCCAGCACCCTGACAGCCCAGAACACTGAAGCTTTCTTT
CDR3aa: CASTLTAQNTEAFF

j_gene: TRBJ2-4
abundance: NA
d_gene: NA
v_gene: TRBV7-2
CDR3nt: TGTGCCAGCAGCCCAGGGCCTATTTTAATTCAGTACTTC
CDR3aa: CASSPGPILIQYF

j_gene: TRBJ2-1
abundance: NA
d_gene: NA
v_gene: TRBV5-1
CDR3nt: TGCGCCAGCAGCGTCGAAGGGACTGACTACAATGAGCAGTTCTTC
CDR3aa: CASSVEGTDYNEQFF

j_gene: TRBJ2-7
abundance: NA
d_gene: NA
v_gene: TRBV7-8
CDR3nt: TGTGCCAGCAGCTTAGGAGGATACAGCTCCTACGAGCAGTACTTC
CDR3aa: CASSLGGYSSYEQYF

j_gene: TRBJ1-2
abundance: NA
d_gene: NA
v_gene: TRBV27
CDR3nt: TGTGCCAGCAGTCCCCCGGCAGGATATGGCTACACCTTC
CDR3aa: CASSPPAGYGYTF

j_gene: TRBJ2-7
abundance: NA
d_gene: NA
v_gene: TRBV5-6
CDR3nt: TGTGCCAGCACCCTCGGAGGGTGGATCTCCTACGAGCAGTACTTC
CDR3aa: CASTLGGWISYEQYF

j_gene: TRBJ2-5
abundance: few
d_gene: NA
v_gene: TRBV25-1
CDR3nt: TGTGCCAGCAGTGAATGGGGGGGACATCGGGGAGAGACCCAGTACTTC
CDR3aa: CASSEWGGHRGETQYF

j_gene: TRBJ2-1
abundance: NA
d_gene: NA
v_gene: TRBV29-1
CDR3nt: TGCAGCGCCCAAAGAAGCTACTCCTACAATGAGCAGTTCTTC
CDR3aa: CSAQRSYSYNEQFF

j_gene: TRBJ2-1
abundance: NA
d_gene: TRBD1
v_gene: TRBV6-1
CDR3nt: TGTGCCAGCAAAGAGGGGGCGACGCAGTTCTTC
CDR3aa: CASKEGATQFF

j_gene: TRBJ2-5
abundance: once
d_gene: NA
v_gene: TRBV6-4
CDR3nt: TGTGCCAGCAGTAGGGACTTACGAGAGACCCAGTACTTC
CDR3aa: CASSRDLRETQYF

j_gene: TRBJ2-5
abundance: few
d_gene: TRBD1
v_gene: TRBV2
CDR3nt: TGTGCCAGCAGTGAAGAGCAGGGGGCAGAGGAGACCCAGTACTTC
CDR3aa: CASSEEQGAEETQYF

j_gene: TRBJ1-4
abundance: NA
d_gene: NA
v_gene: TRBV25-1
CDR3nt: TGTGCCAGCAGACAAGGGGGGGCGCGAGAAAAACTGTTTTTT
CDR3aa: CASRQGGAREKLFF

j_gene: TRBJ1-1
abundance: NA
d_gene: NA
v_gene: TRBV5-1
CDR3nt: TGCGCCAGCAGCTTCGCGATGAACACTGAAGCTTTCTTT
CDR3aa: CASSFAMNTEAFF

j_gene: TRBJ2-7
abundance: NA
d_gene: TRBD2
v_gene: TRBV5-1
CDR3nt: TGCGCCAGCAGCTTGGCCCTAGCGGGAGCTTACGAGCAGTACTTC
CDR3aa: CASSLALAGAYEQYF

j_gene: TRBJ2-4
abundance: NA
d_gene: NA
v_gene: TRBV19
CDR3nt: TGTGCCAGTAGTAGTCAAGCTGGGGCCATTCAGTACTTC
CDR3aa: CASSSQAGAIQYF

j_gene: TRBJ2-7
abundance: NA
d_gene: TRBD1
v_gene: TRBV5-8
CDR3nt: TGTGCCAGCAGCTTGGGAGCAGGGGGATACGAGCAGTACTTC
CDR3aa: CASSLGAGGYEQYF

j_gene: TRBJ2-5
abundance: NA
d_gene: TRBD2
v_gene: TRBV18
CDR3nt: TGTGCCAGCTCACCGGGACTAGCGGGAGTTGAGCAGTACTTC
CDR3aa: CASSPGLAGVEQYF

j_gene: TRBJ2-7
abundance: NA
d_gene: TRBD2
v_gene: TRBV6-1
CDR3nt: TGTGCCAGCAGTGAAGAAGTAGCGGGATCCTACGAGCAGTACTTC
CDR3aa: CASSEEVAGSYEQYF

j_gene: TRBJ1-4
abundance: many
d_gene: NA
v_gene: TRBV4-2
CDR3nt: TGTGCCAGCCTAGGGGATGAAAAACTGTTTTTT
CDR3aa: CASLGDEKLFF

j_gene: TRBJ2-1
abundance: NA
d_gene: TRBD2
v_gene: TRBV2
CDR3nt: TGTGCCAGCAGAGAAACTAGCGGACCAATGTTCTTC
CDR3aa: CASRETSGPMFF

j_gene: TRBJ1-5
abundance: few
d_gene: NA
v_gene: TRBV7-2
CDR3nt: TGTGCCAGCAGCTTAGTGGGGGGCAATCAGCCCCAGCATTTT
CDR3aa: CASSLVGGNQPQHF

j_gene: TRBJ2-1
abundance: NA
d_gene: NA
v_gene: TRBV7-9
CDR3nt: TGTGCCAGCAGCTTAGAGGTCGGAGACAGCTCCTACAATGAGCAGTTCTTC
CDR3aa: CASSLEVGDSSYNEQFF

j_gene: TRBJ1-4
abundance: once
d_gene: TRBD1
v_gene: TRBV18
CDR3nt: TGTGCCAGCTCTCGGACAGGAGGGAATGAAAAACTGTTTTTT
CDR3aa: CASSRTGGNEKLFF

j_gene: TRBJ2-1
abundance: NA
d_gene: NA
v_gene: TRBV6-1
CDR3nt: TGTGCCAGCAGTGCTGACCTTACTGAGCAGTTCTTC
CDR3aa: CASSADLTEQFF

j_gene: TRBJ2-7
abundance: NA
d_gene: NA
v_gene: TRBV15
CDR3nt: TGTGCCACCAGCAGAGTTCCGAATGCGGGCTCCTACGAGCAGTACTTC
CDR3aa: CATSRVPNAGSYEQYF

j_gene: TRBJ1-2
abundance: NA
d_gene: NA
v_gene: TRBV7-2
CDR3nt: TGTGCCAGCAGCTTAGATTCTAACTATGGCTACACCTTC
CDR3aa: CASSLDSNYGYTF

j_gene: TRBJ2-5
abundance: NA
d_gene: NA
v_gene: TRBV13
CDR3nt: TGTGCCAGCAGCTTAAGGAACCAAGAGACCCAGTACTTC
CDR3aa: CASSLRNQETQYF

j_gene: TRBJ2-2
abundance: once
d_gene: TRBD2
v_gene: TRBV4-3
CDR3nt: TGCGCCAGCAGCCAAGATTCGAGCGGGAGGGCCGTCGGGGAGCTGTTTTTT
CDR3aa: CASSQDSSGRAVGELFF

j_gene: TRBJ2-1
abundance: few
d_gene: NA
v_gene: TRBV5-1
CDR3nt: TGCGCCAGCAGCCTTAACCTGGGACCAACGTACAATGAGCAGTTCTTC
CDR3aa: CASSLNLGPTYNEQFF

j_gene: TRBJ1-2
abundance: many
d_gene: NA
v_gene: TRBV30
CDR3nt: TGTGCCTGCCCAGGACGGACTAACTATGGCTACACCTTC
CDR3aa: CACPGRTNYGYTF

j_gene: TRBJ2-5
abundance: NA
d_gene: NA
v_gene: TRBV5-6
CDR3nt: TGTGCCAGCAGCGGTTACAGGGTCCAAGAGACCCAGTACTTC
CDR3aa: CASSGYRVQETQYF

j_gene: TRBJ2-1
abundance: NA
d_gene: TRBD1
v_gene: TRBV6-1
CDR3nt: TGTGCCAGCAGTGAAATGGACAGGTACAATGAGCAGTTCTTC
CDR3aa: CASSEMDRYNEQFF

j_gene: TRBJ2-7
abundance: NA
d_gene: NA
v_gene: TRBV7-6
CDR3nt: TGTGCCAGCAGCTTAGCCTATACCCCAAGGGACGGACCCTACGAGCAGTACTTC
CDR3aa: CASSLAYTPRDGPYEQYF

j_gene: TRBJ1-4
abundance: NA
d_gene: NA
v_gene: TRBV29-1
CDR3nt: TGCAGCGTAGTAGACAGTGCAACTAATGAAAAACTGTTTTTT
CDR3aa: CSVVDSATNEKLFF

j_gene: TRBJ2-3
abundance: NA
d_gene: TRBD1
v_gene: TRBV18
CDR3nt: TGTGCCAGCTTACAGGGGACCACAGATACGCAGTATTTT
CDR3aa: CASLQGTTDTQYF

j_gene: TRBJ2-5
abundance: few
d_gene: TRBD1
v_gene: TRBV19
CDR3nt: TGTGCCAGTAGTCCCCAGACAGGGCTAGAGACCCAGTACTTC
CDR3aa: CASSPQTGLETQYF

j_gene: TRBJ2-3
abundance: NA
d_gene: NA
v_gene: TRBV29-1
CDR3nt: TGCAGCGTTGAGACTACCCCGCCAGATACGCAGTATTTT
CDR3aa: CSVETTPPDTQYF

j_gene: TRBJ2-5
abundance: NA
d_gene: NA
v_gene: TRBV7-3
CDR3nt: TGTGCCAGCAGCTTAGCGGGGCCCCAAGAGACCCAGTACTTC
CDR3aa: CASSLAGPQETQYF

j_gene: TRBJ2-7
abundance: many
d_gene: NA
v_gene: TRBV20-1
CDR3nt: TGCAGTGCTGGGGGCCCCTACGAGCAGTACTTC
CDR3aa: CSAGGPYEQYF